The TCR beta chain under discussion was sequenced for a study of beta chain features in type 1 diabetes. Blood was drawn once from each donor into heparinised tubes. The draws averaged about 0.11 L. Staining for CD45RO/CCR7/CD25/CD127/CD95/CD27 allowed sorting of CD4+ naive, central memory, regulatory and stem cell-like memory cells. Expressed TCRB transcripts were sequenced after all isolated RNA was converted to cDNA. Several million reads on average were seen across naive, central memory and regulatory T cell samples. Sequenced by immunoSEQ multiplex PCR; TCRdb stores in-frame clones only, minus some. The sample records some 300,000 clones, approximately 8.1% being singletons. Whole-study results and caveats: Diminished insertions and augmented deletions at VDJ junctions characterized type 1 diabetes patients.

Of note for this clone: The antigen remains undetermined.

The CDR3 covers 16 residues. Per the germline V gene, CDR1 is LNHDA and CDR2 is SQIVND (reference sequence). Between the trimmed V and J ends, which lost 3 bases and 6 bases, there was a span of 18 bases. The source of this sequence is a woman in her late teens or twenties in good health. Source material: central memory CD4+ T cells from blood. The V gene is TRBV19, the J gene TRBJ2-1; D remains ambiguous. CDR3 nucleotide sequence: TGTGCCAGTAGTATCAAAGGTCAGATTATGGGCAATGAGCAGTTCTTC. Amino acids: CASSIKGQIMGNEQFF.